This T cell receptor beta chain was profiled in a study of cytomegalovirus exposure and HLA in healthy donors. In the PCR, 60 Vbeta and 13 Jbeta primers were used. This table comes from immunoSEQ multiplex PCR, and its TCRdb copy is limited to in-frame clones, with some not included. The sample includes about 130,000 clones, 60% to 80% of them seen just once. Study results and limitations: A highly shared variant cluster was judged a likely technical artifact. With later analysis, a missense DCLRE1C variant became linked to TCR beta V- and J-gene trimming. Generally TCR sequences proved uncommon, though certain public TCRs appeared in numerous donors.

The CDR3 is 16 residues long. Trimming took 5 bases from V and 5 from J; bases not matched to a gene: 11. Germline-derived CDR1 and CDR2 are MDHEN and SYDVKM. This clone was observed a few times. As yet, its antigen is unknown. This sequence originates from a man aged 25-45 years in good health and CMV-seronegative. This chain uses TRBV28 with TRBJ2-3; 9 bases match TRBD1. Material for sequencing was PBMCs. Here the CDR3 reads CASSLLAGQGLDTQYF. The CDR3 DNA sequence: TGTGCCAGCAGTCTCCTGGCGGGACAGGGATTAGATACGCAGTATTTT.